Described below is a single T cell receptor beta chain sequence and its context. The germline V gene encodes CDR1 SQVTM and CDR2 ANQGSEA. The CDR3 spans 14 residues. V was pared by 3 bases and J by 4 bases, with 14 bases between. The source of the sample is a study of monozygotic twins with cystic fibrosis. Method: immunoSEQ multiplex PCR; TCRdb's copy keeps in-frame clones and lacks some. The sample has 15,000 to 20,000 clones, around 97% seen once. The chain has TRBV29-1 and TRBJ2-3, with unresolved D. Sequenced input: blood. This receptor was identified in a girl aged 2-9 years with cystic fibrosis. DNA for the CDR3: TGCAGCGTTGACCTCACCCGAGGAGCAGATACGCAGTATTTT. It yields the protein CSVDLTRGADTQYF.